This T cell receptor (beta chain) was profiled in a study of blood T cell repertoires in COVID-19. Study details: Spain, Italy and the United States supplied samples that represented acute and convalescent COVID-19. T cells, B-cell-depleted T cells, or PBMCs supplied cDNA or gDNA.

Here immunoSEQ multiplex PCR was the method, and the copy in TCRdb shows in-frame clones only, minus some. The sample has some 99,000 clones, under 85% seen once. This CDR3 has 13 amino acids. Germline V lookup: CDR1 LNHDA, CDR2 SQIVND (reference sequence). V gave up 3 bases and J gave up 4 bases; unmatched junction bases: 2. What was sequenced was peripheral blood. The TCR sequence derives from a man between 65 and 79 years old with acute or convalescent COVID-19. V and J are TRBV19 and TRBJ1-1; 7 bases line up with TRBD1. The CDR3 region has the DNA TGTGCCAGTAGTATTCAGGGGGTCACTGAAGCTTTCTTT. Translation gives CASSIQGVTEAFF.